This entry describes one T cell receptor (beta chain). Its target is unknown. This sample is drawn from a study of lymphopenia after photon versus proton radiotherapy. Notes on the study in general: Better survival with proton therapy was suggested as possible, not demonstrated. Photon-treated patients lost naive T cells and TCR diversity; proton-treated stayed stable.

TCRdb's copy holds only in-frame clones and misses some; the assay was immunoSEQ multiplex PCR. Of around 70,000 clones in the sample, roughly 88% were seen once. The CDR3 has 13 amino acids. J lost 6 bases, V lost 4 bases, and 7 bases had no gene match. The V gene's germline CDR1 is SGHRS and CDR2 YFSETQ. The input for sequencing was peripheral blood, taken from a patient treated with photon-based radiotherapy. The V and J genes are TRBV5-1 and TRBJ2-7; 7 bases are a match to TRBD1. This clonotype was sampled from a woman between 65 and 79 years old with pancreatic cancer. CDR3 coding DNA: TGCGCCAGCAGCCCGGGACAGCCAGGCGAGCAGTACTTC. As protein: CASSPGQPGEQYF. Looking up the rest from reference TRBV5-1 and TRBJ2-7 gives the full variable domain: KAGVTQTPRYLIKTRGQQVTLSCSPISGHRSVSWYQQTPGQGLQFLFEYFSETQRNKGNFPGRFSGRQFSNSRSEMNVSTLELGDSALYLCASSPGQPGEQYFGPGTRLTVT.